Here is one TCR beta chain with its context. The germline CDR1 and CDR2 sequences are SEHNR and FQNEAQ (reference sequence). With 5 bases clipped from V and 6 bases from J, the junction kept 12 bases outside the gene matches. The CDR3 contains 15 residues. Method: immunoSEQ multiplex PCR; TCRdb's copy keeps in-frame clones and lacks some. The data hold around 100,000 clones, with about 85% observed a single time. The data are from a study of blood T cell repertoires in COVID-19. The overall study: The United States, Italy and Spain provided the acute and convalescent COVID-19 samples.

The specimen was peripheral blood. This chain links TRBV7-9 with TRBJ2-7; 8 nucleotides agree with TRBD1. The TCR was taken from a man aged 45-65 years in a cohort sampled during active COVID-19. CDR3 in DNA: TGTGCCAGCAGCGCACGGGCGGGACAGGCGTCCGAGCAGTACGTC. Its protein product is CASSARAGQASEQYV.